This T cell receptor (beta chain) comes out of a study of T cell changes during pregnancy in multiple sclerosis. The CDR3 contains 16 residues. The V end was cut by 2 bases, the J end by 7 bases, with 17 bases between. Germline lookup yields CDR1 MGHRA and CDR2 YSYEKL. Sequencing used immunoSEQ multiplex PCR; TCRdb keeps in-frame clones, though not all of them. The sample has about 18,000 clones, about nine tenths seen once. This material consisted of CD8+ T cells from peripheral blood mononuclear cells, taken in the third trimester of pregnancy. This receptor was obtained from a female donor in good health, enrolled as a control in a pregnancy study. The J gene is TRBJ2-2, the V gene TRBV4-1; D may be TRBD1 (6 bases). Here the CDR3 reads CASSQLWAGESGELFF. The CDR3 DNA is TGCGCCAGCAGCCAATTATGGGCAGGGGAGAGCGGGGAGCTGTTTTTT.